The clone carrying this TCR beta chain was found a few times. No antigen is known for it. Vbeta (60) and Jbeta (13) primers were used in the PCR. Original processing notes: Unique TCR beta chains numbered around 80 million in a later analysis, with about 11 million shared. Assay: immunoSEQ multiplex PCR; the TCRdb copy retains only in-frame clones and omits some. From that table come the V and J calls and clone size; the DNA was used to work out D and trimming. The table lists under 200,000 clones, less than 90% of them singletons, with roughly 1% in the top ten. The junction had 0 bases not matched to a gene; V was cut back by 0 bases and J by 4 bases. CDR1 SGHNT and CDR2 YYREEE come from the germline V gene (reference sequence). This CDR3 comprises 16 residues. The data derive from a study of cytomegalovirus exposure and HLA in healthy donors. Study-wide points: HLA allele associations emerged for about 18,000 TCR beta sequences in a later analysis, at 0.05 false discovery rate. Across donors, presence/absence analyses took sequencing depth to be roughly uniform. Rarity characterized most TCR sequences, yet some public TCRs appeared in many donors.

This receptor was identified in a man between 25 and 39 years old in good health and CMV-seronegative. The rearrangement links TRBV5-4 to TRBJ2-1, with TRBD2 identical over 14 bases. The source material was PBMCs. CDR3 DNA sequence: TGTGCCAGCAGCTTGGGGACTAGCGGGGGGTACAATGAGCAGTTCTTC. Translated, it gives CASSLGTSGGYNEQFF.